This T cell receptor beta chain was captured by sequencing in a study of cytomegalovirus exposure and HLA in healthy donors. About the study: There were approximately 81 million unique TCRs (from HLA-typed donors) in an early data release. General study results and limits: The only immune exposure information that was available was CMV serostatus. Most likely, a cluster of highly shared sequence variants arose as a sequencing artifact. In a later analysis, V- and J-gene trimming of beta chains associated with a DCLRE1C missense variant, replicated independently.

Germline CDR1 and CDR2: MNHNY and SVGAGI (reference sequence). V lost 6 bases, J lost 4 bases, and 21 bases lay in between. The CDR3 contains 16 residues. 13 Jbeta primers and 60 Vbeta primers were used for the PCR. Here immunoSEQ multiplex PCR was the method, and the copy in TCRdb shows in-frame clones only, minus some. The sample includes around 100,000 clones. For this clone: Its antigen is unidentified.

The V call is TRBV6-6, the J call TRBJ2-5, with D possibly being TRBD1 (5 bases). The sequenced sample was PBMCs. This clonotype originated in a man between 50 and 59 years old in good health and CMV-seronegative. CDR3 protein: CASRRFPGNLGETQYF. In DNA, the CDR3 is TGTGCCAGCAGACGATTCCCAGGGAACTTGGGAGAGACCCAGTACTTC.